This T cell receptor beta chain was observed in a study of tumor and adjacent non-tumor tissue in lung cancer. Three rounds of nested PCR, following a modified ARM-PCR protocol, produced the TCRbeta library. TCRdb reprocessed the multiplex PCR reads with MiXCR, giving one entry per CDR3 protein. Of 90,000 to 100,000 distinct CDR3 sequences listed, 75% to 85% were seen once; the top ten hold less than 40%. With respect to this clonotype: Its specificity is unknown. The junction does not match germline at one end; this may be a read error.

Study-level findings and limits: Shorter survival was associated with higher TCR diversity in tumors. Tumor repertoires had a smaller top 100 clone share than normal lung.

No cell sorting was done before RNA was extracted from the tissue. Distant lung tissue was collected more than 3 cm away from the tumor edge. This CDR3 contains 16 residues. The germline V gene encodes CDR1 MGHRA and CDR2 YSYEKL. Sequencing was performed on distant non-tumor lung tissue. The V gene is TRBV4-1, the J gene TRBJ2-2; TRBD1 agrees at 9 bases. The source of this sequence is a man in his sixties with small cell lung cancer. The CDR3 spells CASSQEGQGISEELFF. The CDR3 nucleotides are TGCGCCAGTAGCCAAGAAGGACAGGGGATTTCCGAGGAGCTGTTTTTT.